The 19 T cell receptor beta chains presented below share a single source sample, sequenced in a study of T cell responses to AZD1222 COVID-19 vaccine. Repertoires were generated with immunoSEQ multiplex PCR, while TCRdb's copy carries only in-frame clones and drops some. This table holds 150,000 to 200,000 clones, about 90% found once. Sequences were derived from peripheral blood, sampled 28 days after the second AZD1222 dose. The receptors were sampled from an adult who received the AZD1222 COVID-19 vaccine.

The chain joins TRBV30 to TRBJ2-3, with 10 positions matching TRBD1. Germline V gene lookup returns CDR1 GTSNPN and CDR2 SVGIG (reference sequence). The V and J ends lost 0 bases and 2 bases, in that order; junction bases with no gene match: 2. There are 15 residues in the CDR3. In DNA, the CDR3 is TGTGCCTGGAGTGTAGGGACAGGGGACACAGATACGCAGTATTTT. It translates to CAWSVGTGDTDTQYF.

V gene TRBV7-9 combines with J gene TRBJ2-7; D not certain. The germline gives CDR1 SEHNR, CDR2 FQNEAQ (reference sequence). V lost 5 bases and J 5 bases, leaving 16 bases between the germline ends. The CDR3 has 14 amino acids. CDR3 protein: CASSPTRATNEQYF. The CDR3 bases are TGTGCCAGCAGCCCGACAAGGGCAACAAACGAGCAGTACTTC.

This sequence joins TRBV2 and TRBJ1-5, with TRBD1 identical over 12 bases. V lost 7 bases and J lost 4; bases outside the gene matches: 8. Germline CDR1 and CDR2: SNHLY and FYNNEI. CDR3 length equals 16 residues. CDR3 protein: CASNPGQGAGNQPQHF. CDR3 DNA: TGTGCCAGCAATCCGGGACAGGGGGCAGGGAATCAGCCCCAGCATTTT. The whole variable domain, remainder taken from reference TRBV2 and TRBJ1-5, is EPEVTQTPSHQVTQMGQEVILRCVPISNHLYFYWYRQILGQKVEFLVSFYNNEISEKSEIFDDQFSVERPDGSNFTLKIRSTKLEDSAMYFCASNPGQGAGNQPQHFGDGTRLSIL.

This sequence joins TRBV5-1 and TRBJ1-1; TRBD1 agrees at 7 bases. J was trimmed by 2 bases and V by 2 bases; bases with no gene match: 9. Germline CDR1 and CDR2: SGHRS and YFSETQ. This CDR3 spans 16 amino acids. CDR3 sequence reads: CASSLGGSQGNTEAFF. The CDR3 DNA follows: TGCGCCAGCAGCTTAGGGGGCAGTCAGGGAAACACTGAAGCTTTCTTT. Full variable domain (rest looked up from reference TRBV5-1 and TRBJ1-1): KAGVTQTPRYLIKTRGQQVTLSCSPISGHRSVSWYQQTPGQGLQFLFEYFSETQRNKGNFPGRFSGRQFSNSRSEMNVSTLELGDSALYLCASSLGGSQGNTEAFFGQGTRLTVV.

The CDR3 loop reads CASSLKGGEQYF. CDR3 sequence (DNA): TGTGCCAGCAGCTTAAAAGGGGGCGAGCAGTACTTC. J is TRBJ2-7 and V is TRBV11-2, with D possibly being TRBD1 (6 bases). Trimming pared 2 bases from V and 6 bases from J, leaving 8 bases between. The germline V gene encodes CDR1 SGHAT and CDR2 FQNNGV. CDR3 size: 12 residues.

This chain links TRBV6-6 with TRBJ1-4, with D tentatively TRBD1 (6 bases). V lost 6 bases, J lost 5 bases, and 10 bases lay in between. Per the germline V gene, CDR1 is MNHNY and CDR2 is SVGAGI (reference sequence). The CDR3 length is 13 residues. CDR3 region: CASSRGRNEKLFF. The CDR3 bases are TGTGCCAGCAGCAGGGGTCGGAATGAAAAACTGTTTTTT.

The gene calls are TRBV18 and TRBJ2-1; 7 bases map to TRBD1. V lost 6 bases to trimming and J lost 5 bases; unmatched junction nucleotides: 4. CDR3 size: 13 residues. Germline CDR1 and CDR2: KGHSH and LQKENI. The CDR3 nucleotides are TGTGCCAGCTCCCGGGACAGCAACAATGAGCAGTTCTTC. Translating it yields CASSRDSNNEQFF. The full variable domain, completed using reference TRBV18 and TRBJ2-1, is NAGVMQNPRHLVRRRGQEARLRCSPMKGHSHVYWYRQLPEEGLKFMVYLQKENIIDESGMPKERFSAEFPKEGPSILRIQQVVRGDSAAYFCASSRDSNNEQFFGPGTRLTVL.

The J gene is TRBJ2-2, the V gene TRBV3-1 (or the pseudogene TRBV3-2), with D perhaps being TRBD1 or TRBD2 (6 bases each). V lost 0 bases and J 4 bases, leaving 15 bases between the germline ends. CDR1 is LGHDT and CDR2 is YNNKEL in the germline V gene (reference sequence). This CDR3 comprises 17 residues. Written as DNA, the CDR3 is TGTGCCAGCAGCCAAGATCAACCGGGGGCGGTCACCGGGGAGCTGTTTTTT. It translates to CASSQDQPGAVTGELFF.

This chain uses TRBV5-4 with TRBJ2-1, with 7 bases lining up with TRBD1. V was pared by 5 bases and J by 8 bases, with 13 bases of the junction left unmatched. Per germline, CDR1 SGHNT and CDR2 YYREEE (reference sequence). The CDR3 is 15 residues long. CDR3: CASRRTGGVGDEQFF. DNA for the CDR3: TGTGCCAGCAGAAGGACAGGTGGGGTAGGGGATGAGCAGTTCTTC.

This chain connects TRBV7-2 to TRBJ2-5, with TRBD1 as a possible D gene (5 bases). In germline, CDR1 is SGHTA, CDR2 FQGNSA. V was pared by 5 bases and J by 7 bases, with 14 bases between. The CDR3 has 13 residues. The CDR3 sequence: CASSPLSQGTQYF. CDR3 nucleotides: TGTGCCAGCAGCCCTTTGAGCCAGGGGACCCAGTACTTC.

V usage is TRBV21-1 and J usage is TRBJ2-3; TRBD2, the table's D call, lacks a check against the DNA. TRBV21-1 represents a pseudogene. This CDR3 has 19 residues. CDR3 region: CASSKWGTSGGRFTDTQYF. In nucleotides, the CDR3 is TGTGCCAGCAGCAAATGGGGGACTAGCGGGGGTAGGTTCACAGATACGCAGTATTTT.

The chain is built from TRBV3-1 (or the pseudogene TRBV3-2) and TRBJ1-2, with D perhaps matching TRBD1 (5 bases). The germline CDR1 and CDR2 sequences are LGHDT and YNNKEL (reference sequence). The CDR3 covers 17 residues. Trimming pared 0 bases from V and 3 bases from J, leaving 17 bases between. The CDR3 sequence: CASSQDGGARSDYGYTF. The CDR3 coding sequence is TGTGCCAGCAGCCAAGACGGAGGGGCGCGCTCGGACTATGGCTACACCTTC.

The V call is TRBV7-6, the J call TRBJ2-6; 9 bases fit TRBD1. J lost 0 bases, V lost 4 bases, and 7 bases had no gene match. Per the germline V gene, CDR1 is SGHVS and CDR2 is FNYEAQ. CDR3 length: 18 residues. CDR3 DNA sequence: TGTGCCAGCAGCTCTCAGACAGGGGGAGCCTCTGGGGCCAACGTCCTGACTTTC. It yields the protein CASSSQTGGASGANVLTF.

The CDR3 protein is CAWSPGESSSTDTQYF. In DNA, the CDR3 is TGTGCCTGGAGCCCCGGGGAGAGCTCTAGCACAGATACGCAGTATTTT. The chain links TRBV30 to TRBJ2-3; D perhaps matches TRBD2 (5 bases). The CDR3 has 16 residues. The germline V gene encodes CDR1 GTSNPN and CDR2 SVGIG (reference sequence). Trimming removed 3 bases at V and 0 bases at J, with 16 bases between.

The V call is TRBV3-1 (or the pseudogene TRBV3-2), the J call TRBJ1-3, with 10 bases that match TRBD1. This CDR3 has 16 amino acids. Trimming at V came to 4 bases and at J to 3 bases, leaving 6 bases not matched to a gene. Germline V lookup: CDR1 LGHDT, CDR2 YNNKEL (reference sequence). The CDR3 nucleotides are TGTGCCAGCAGCCTACGACAGGGGGCAGGTGGAAACACCATATATTTT. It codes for CASSLRQGAGGNTIYF.

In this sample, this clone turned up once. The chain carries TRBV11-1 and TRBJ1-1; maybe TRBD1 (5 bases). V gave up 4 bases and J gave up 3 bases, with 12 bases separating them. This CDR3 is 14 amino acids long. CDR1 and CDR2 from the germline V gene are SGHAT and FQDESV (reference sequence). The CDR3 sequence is CASSSQWGDTEAFF. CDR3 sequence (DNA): TGTGCCAGCAGCTCCCAGTGGGGGGACACTGAAGCTTTCTTT.

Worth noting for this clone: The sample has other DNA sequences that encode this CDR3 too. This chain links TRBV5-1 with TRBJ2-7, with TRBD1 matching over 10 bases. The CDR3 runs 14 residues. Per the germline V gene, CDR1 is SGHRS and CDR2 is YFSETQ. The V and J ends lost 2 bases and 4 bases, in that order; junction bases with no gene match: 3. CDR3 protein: CASSLGQGVYEQYF. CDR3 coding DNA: TGCGCCAGCAGCTTAGGACAGGGGGTGTACGAGCAGTACTTC.

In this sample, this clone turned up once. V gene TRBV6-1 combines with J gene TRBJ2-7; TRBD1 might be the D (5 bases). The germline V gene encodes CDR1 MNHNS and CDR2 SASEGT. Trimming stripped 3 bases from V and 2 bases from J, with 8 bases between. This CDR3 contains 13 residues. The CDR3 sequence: CASSDDSPYEQYF. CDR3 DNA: TGTGCCAGCAGTGATGACAGTCCCTACGAGCAGTACTTC.

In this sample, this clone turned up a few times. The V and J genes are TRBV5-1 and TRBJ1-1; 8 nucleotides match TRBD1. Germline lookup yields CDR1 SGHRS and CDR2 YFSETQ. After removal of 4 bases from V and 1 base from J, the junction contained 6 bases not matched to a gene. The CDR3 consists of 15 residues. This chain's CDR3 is CASSPAGTGNTEAFF. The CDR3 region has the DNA TGCGCCAGCAGCCCGGCCGGGACAGGGAACACTGAAGCTTTCTTT.